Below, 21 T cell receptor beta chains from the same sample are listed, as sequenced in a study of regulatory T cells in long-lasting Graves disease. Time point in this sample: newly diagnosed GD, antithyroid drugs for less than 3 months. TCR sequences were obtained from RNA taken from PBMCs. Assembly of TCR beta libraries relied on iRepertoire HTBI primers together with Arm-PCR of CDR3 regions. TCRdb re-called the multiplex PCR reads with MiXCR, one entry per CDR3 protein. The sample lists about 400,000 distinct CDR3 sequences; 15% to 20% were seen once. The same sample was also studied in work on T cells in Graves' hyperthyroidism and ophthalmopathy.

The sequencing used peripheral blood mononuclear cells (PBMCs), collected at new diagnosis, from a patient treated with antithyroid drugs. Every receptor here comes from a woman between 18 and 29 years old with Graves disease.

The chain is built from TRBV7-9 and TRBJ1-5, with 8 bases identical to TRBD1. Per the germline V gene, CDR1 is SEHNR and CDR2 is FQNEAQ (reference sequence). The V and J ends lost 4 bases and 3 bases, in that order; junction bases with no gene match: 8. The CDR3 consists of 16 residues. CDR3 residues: CASSSLDREFNQPQHF. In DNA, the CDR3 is TGTGCCAGCAGCTCCCTGGACAGGGAATTCAATCAGCCCCAGCATTTT. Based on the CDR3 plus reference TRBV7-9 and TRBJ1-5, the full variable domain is DTGVSQNPRHKITKRGQNVTFRCDPISEHNRLYWYRQTLGQGPEFLTYFQNEAQLEKSRLLSDRFSAERPKGSFSTLEIQRTEQGDSAMYLCASSSLDREFNQPQHFGDGTRLSIL.

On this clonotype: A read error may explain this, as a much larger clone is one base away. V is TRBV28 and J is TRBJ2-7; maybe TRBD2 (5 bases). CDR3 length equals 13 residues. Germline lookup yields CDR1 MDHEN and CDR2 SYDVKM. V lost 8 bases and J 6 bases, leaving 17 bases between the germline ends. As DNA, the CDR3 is TGTGCCAGCGCCCGGGAAGTTCGCGGCGAGCAGTACTTC. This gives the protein CASAREVRGEQYF.

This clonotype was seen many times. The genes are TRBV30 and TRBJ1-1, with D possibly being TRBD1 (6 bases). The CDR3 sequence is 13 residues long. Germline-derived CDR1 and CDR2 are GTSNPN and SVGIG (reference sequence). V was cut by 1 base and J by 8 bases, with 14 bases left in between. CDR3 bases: TGTGCCTGGAGTGGTGGAGGGGGTGACGAAGCTTTCTTT. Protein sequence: CAWSGGGGDEAFF. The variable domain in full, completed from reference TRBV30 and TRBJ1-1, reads SQTIHQWPATLVQPVGSPLSLECTVEGTSNPNLYWYRQAAGRGLQLLFYSVGIGQISSEVPQNLSASRPQDRQFILSSKKLLLSDSGFYLCAWSGGGGDEAFFGQGTRLTVV.

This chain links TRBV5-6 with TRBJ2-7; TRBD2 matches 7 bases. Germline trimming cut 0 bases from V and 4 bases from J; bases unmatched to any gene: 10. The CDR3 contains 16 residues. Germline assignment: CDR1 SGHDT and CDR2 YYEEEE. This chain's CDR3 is CASSLAGPRENYEQYF. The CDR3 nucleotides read TGTGCCAGCAGCTTGGCCGGGCCGCGGGAGAATTACGAGCAGTACTTC.

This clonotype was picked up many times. DNA for the CDR3: TGCGCCAGCAGCTTGGGTCCGGGGGCCAGAAACACCATATATTTT. Translated: CASSLGPGARNTIYF. The chain employs TRBV5-1 and TRBJ1-3; perhaps TRBD1 as D (6 bases). Germline assignment: CDR1 SGHRS and CDR2 YFSETQ. The V end lost 0 bases, the J end lost 5 bases, and 12 bases lay between the germline ends. The CDR3 is made up of 15 amino acids.

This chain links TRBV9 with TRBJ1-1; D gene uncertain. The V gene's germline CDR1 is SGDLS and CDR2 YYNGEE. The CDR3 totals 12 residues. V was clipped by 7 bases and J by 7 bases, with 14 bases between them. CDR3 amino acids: CASGPGGNEAFF. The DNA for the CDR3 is TGTGCCAGCGGTCCGGGCGGGAATGAAGCTTTCTTT.

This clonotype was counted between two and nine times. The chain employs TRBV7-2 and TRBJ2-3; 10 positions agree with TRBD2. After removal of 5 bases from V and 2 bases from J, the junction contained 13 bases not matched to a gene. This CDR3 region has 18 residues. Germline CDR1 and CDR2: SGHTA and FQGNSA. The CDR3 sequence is CASSLPPGLATITDTQYF. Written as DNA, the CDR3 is TGTGCCAGCAGCCTCCCGCCGGGACTAGCGACGATCACAGATACGCAGTATTTT.

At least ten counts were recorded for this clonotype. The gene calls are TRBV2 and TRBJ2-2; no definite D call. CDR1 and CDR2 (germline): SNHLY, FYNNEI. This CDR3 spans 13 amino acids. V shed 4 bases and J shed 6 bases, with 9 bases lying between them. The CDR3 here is CASSGVGSGELFF. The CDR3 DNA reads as TGTGCCAGCAGTGGGGTTGGGTCCGGGGAGCTGTTTTTT.

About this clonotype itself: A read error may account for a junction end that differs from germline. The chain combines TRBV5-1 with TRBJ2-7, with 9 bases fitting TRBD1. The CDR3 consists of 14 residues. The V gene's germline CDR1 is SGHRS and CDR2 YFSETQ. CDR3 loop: CASSLPGQGYEQCF. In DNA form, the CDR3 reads TGCGCCAGCAGCTTACCGGGACAGGGCTACGAGCAGTGCTTC.

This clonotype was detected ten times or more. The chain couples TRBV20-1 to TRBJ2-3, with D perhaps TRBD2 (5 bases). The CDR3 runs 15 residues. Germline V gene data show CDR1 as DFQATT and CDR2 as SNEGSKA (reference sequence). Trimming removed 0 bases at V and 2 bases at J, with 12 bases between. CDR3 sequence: CSARDRAEDTDTQYF. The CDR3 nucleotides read TGCAGTGCTAGAGATCGGGCGGAGGACACAGATACGCAGTATTTT.

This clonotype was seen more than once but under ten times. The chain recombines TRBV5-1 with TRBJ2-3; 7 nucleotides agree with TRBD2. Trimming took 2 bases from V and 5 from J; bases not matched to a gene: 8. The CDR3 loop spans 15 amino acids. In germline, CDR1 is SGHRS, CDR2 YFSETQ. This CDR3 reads CASSFSDWGGDTQYF. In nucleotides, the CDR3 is TGCGCCAGCAGCTTCTCTGACTGGGGGGGAGATACGCAGTATTTT.

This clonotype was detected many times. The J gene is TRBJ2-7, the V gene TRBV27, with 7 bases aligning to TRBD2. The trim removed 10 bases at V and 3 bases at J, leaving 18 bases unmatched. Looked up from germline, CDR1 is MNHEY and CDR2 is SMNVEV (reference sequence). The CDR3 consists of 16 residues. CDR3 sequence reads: CATEKARAGTRYEQYF. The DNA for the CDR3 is TGTGCCACCGAGAAGGCTCGAGCGGGAACTCGCTACGAGCAGTACTTC.

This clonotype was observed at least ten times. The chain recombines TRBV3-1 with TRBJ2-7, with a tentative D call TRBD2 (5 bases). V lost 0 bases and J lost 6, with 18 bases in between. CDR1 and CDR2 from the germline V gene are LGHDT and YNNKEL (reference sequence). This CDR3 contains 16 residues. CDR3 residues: CASSQEAPPGGSEQYF. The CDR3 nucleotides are TGTGCCAGCAGCCAAGAGGCCCCGCCCGGAGGTAGCGAGCAGTACTTC.

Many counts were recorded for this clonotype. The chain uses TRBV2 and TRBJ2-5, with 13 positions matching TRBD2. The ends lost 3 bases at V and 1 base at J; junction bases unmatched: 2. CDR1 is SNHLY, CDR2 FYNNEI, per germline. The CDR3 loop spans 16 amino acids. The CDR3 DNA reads TGTGCCAGCAGTGAGGGGACTAGCGGGGCCCAAGAGACCCAGTACTTC. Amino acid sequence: CASSEGTSGAQETQYF.

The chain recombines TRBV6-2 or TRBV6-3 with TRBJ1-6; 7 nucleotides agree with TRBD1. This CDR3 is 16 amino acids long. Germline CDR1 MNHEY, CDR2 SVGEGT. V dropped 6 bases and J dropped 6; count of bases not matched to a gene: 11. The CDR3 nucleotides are TGTGCCAGCAGGTCAAGACAGGGCAGACTTAATTCACCCCTCCACTTT. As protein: CASRSRQGRLNSPLHF.

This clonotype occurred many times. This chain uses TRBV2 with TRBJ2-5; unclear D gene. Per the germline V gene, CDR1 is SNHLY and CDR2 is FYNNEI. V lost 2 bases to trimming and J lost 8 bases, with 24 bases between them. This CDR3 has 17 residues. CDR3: CASSESGITHYKRTQYF. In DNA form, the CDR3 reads TGTGCCAGCAGTGAATCCGGAATCACTCATTATAAGAGAACCCAGTACTTC.

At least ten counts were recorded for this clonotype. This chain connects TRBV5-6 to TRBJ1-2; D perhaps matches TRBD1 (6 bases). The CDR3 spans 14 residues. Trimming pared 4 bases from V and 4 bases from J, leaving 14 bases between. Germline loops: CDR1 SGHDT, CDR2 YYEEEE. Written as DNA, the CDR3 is TGTGCCAGCAGCACAGAGGGGGGCAGCTATGGCTACACCTTC. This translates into CASSTEGGSYGYTF. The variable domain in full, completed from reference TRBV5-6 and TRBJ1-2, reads DAGVTQSPTHLIKTRGQQVTLRCSPKSGHDTVSWYQQALGQGPQFIFQYYEEEERQRGNFPDRFSGHQFPNYSSELNVNALLLGDSALYLCASSTEGGSYGYTFGSGTRLTVV.

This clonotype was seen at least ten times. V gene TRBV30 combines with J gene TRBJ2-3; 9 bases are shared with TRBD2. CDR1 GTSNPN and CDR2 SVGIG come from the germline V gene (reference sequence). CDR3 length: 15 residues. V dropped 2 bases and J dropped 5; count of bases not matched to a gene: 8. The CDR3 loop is CAWSMASGIQDTQYF. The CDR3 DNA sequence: TGTGCCTGGAGTATGGCTAGCGGGATTCAAGATACGCAGTATTTT.

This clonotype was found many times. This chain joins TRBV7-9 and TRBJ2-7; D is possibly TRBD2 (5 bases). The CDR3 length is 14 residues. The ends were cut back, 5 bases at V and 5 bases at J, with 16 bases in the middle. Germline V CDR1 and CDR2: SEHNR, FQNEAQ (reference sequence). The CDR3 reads CASSRWTRANEQYF. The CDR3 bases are TGTGCCAGCAGCCGCTGGACTCGAGCCAACGAGCAGTACTTC.

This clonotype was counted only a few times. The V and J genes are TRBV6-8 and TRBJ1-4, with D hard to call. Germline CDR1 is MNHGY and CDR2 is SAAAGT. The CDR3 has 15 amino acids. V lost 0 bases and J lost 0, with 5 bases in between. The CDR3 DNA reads TGTGCCAGCAGTTACTCGGGCCCAACTAATGAAAAACTGTTTTTT. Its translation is CASSYSGPTNEKLFF.

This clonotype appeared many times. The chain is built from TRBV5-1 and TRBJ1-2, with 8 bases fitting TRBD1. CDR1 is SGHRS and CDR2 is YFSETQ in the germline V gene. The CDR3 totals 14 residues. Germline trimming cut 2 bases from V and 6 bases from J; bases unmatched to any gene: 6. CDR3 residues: CASSLLTGDNGYTF. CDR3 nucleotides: TGCGCCAGCAGCTTACTGACAGGGGACAATGGCTACACCTTC.